Included here is one T cell receptor (beta chain) sequence, with context. The sample holds a few counts of this clonotype. The antigen this receptor binds is unknown. The input lacks base qualities; no much larger clone sits a single base away. PBMCs were isolated by Ficoll-Paque density gradient centrifugation. The record originates from a study of T-cell memory formation after mild COVID-19 (dated by TCRdb to about 2021). For the wider study: Most TCR sequence clusters were specific to one of the two donors. Longitudinal TCRalpha and TCRbeta repertoire sequencing tracked T-cell clones expanding and contracting after mild COVID-19 in two donors. Two young, previously healthy adult volunteers, one female and one male, were included in the cohort. Overall study results and their limits: Contracting CD4+ clones appeared mostly in the CM and EM memory subsets, whereas CD8+ clones were enriched in EMRA. Only two mild cases were covered in the study, and larger cohorts including severe cases with pre-infection samples were considered necessary. Clones that contracted from day 15 to 85 showed balanced CD4/CD8 phenotypes, whereas a second wave of clones that expanded from day 15 to 37 leaned towards CD4+. The second-wave clones that peaked on day 37 were not confirmed to be SARS-CoV-2 specific. Some responding clones were found in pre-infection memory, which suggests that pre-existing cross-reactive memory T cells took part in the SARS-CoV-2 response.

In the germline V gene, CDR1 corresponds to SGHTA and CDR2 to FQGNSA. From cysteine to phenylalanine, the CDR3 is 21 amino acids long. Of the read, only the CDR3 DNA is kept; its 63 bases are in frame from base 1. V is trimmed back by 5 bases and J by 0 bases, and the junction contains 15 bases that no gene match accounts for. Instrument used: Illumina NovaSeq 6000. TCRalpha and TCRbeta cDNA libraries were built by 5'RACE with constant-segment primers, adding sample barcodes and unique molecular identifiers. Trizol reagent was used to extract RNA from every sample. The libraries were amplified in two PCR steps, and the second step added a second sample barcode and Illumina TruSeq adapters. Libraries were sequenced on an Illumina NovaSeq with 2 x 150 bp paired-end reads. From the authors' description of their analysis: Reads were demultiplexed and collapsed into UMI-guided consensus sequences with migec v1.2.7. Using mixcr v2.1.11, UMI consensuses were aligned to TRA and TRB V and J templates and then assembled into clonotypes. A clonotype was counted as expanded or contracted only if both edgeR and NoisET called the change significant, with noise models trained on biological replicates. For edgeR calls, the thresholds were a false discovery rate-adjusted p below 0.01 and a log2 fold-change of 1. As an exploratory analysis of dynamics, max-normalized trajectories of the 1000 most abundant clonotypes were examined with PCA combined with hierarchical clustering. Separately sequenced CD4+ and CD8+ repertoires were used to assign a CD4 or CD8 phenotype to each responding clone. TCRdb reanalyzed the raw reads on its own, using fastp at Q25 for trimming and MiXCR for clone calling, and kept in-frame beta chains. Each entry merges the rows of one CDR3 protein and shows their most common DNA and genes. In this record, the V and J calls reflect TCRdb's handling and not the investigators' own analysis. This sample has fewer than 15,000 distinct CDR3 sequences in its table, and around 15% of those were observed once. The ten largest clonotypes hold roughly 55% of the sample.

Material: PBMCs or a T cell subset sorted from them (not recorded which). This chain joins TRBV7-2 to TRBJ2-1, and TRBD2 aligns with 14 junction nucleotides. This clonotype was sampled from a young man who had mild COVID-19 (a few samples of this study predate the infection). The sample titles of this study are shuffled in the database, so cell type and time point are left out; the donor was told from shared clones. CDR3 reads: CASSQYLPGLAGVDSYNEQFF. The sequenced DNA: TGTGCCAGCAGCCAATACCTCCCGGGACTAGCGGGGGTTGACTCCTACAATGAGCAGTTCTTC.